This T cell receptor beta chain stems from a study of post-analysis software for immune sequencing data. Whole-study results and caveats: The five TRBV segments detected at higher frequency in patients than in controls included TRBV5-6, TRBV5-1 and TRBV20-1.

CDR3 length: 14 residues. Germline assignment: CDR1 SGHAT and CDR2 FQNNGV. Trimming cost V 2 bases and J 6 bases; bases outside gene matches: 3. Unique molecular identifiers tagged the TCR beta cDNA libraries. In TCRdb, the PCR reads were re-called with MiXCR into one record per CDR3 protein. The data hold fewer than 850,000 distinct CDR3 sequences, with 46% observed a single time. As to this clonotype: Its antigen is undetermined.

The sequencing sample was made of blood. The J gene is TRBJ2-1, the V gene TRBV11-2; 8 nucleotides align to TRBD2. The TCR was taken from a girl under 18 with multiple sclerosis. CDR3 sequence (DNA): TGTGCCAGCAGCTTACTACTAGCGGCCAATGAGCAGTTCTTC. This encodes CASSLLLAANEQFF.